Listed below are T cell receptor beta chains from one sample, sequenced in a study of blood T cell repertoires in COVID-19. Produced via immunoSEQ multiplex PCR; TCRdb's table is partial and in-frame only. In the table there are about 120,000 clones, 80% to 90% of which are singletons. Material: peripheral blood. Receptors originate from a human donor in a cohort sampled during active COVID-19. CDR3s leave out the opening cysteine and the closing phenylalanine or tryptophan. Each record gives: CDR3 protein, J gene, V gene.

ASSYRRDRQNTEAF | TRBJ1-1 | TRBV6-5
ASSFGREETQY | TRBJ2-5 | TRBV7-8
ASSPGTGSSYNEQF | TRBJ2-1 | TRBV6-2/TRBV6-3
ASSVSSYEQY | TRBJ2-7 | TRBV11-3
ASSLDKGLPEQF | TRBJ2-1 | TRBV7-2
ASSGGIGGTYGYT | TRBJ1-2 | TRBV2
ASSREGLGTEAF | TRBJ1-1 | TRBV5-4
ASSQVPLEGQTQY | TRBJ2-5 | TRBV3-1/TRBV3-2
ASSLANNEQF | TRBJ2-1 | TRBV12-3/TRBV12-4
ASSSYRGGNEKLF | TRBJ1-4 | TRBV5-6
ASSSRPSGSGPYNEQF | TRBJ2-1 | TRBV7-2
ASRRTQYSNQPQH | TRBJ1-5 | TRBV6-5
ASSPDMVASTDTQY | TRBJ2-3 | TRBV5-4
ASSLNRTPTGNTIY | TRBJ1-3 | TRBV27
ASSPTDRVNTEAF | TRBJ1-1 | TRBV6-2/TRBV6-3
ASSEWGGRYEQY | TRBJ2-7 | TRBV6-1
ASSGGQQGSYNSPLH | TRBJ1-6 | TRBV6-1
ASSFTRGLAETGDTQY | TRBJ2-3 | TRBV7-8
ASSSGQGSYSNQPQH | TRBJ1-5 | TRBV5-8
SARVGGPQH | TRBJ1-5 | TRBV20-1
ASSQETDYFYEQY | TRBJ2-7 | TRBV4-3
ASSLGASGSYEQY | TRBJ2-7 | TRBV11-2
ASSEYGTGVYGYT | TRBJ1-2 | TRBV2
ASSISLLLEGSYEQY | TRBJ2-7 | TRBV19
ASSLVAGGGEQY | TRBJ2-7 | TRBV28
SVAMRGRNYEQY | TRBJ2-7 | TRBV29-1
ASSLEQGKAF | TRBJ1-1 | TRBV6-6
ASSFRGNEKLF | TRBJ1-4 | TRBV6-2/TRBV6-3
ASSLTRYFVGRHQPQH | TRBJ1-5 | TRBV5-8
AWTYEVAYEQY | TRBJ2-7 | TRBV30
ASSDRVGQPQH | TRBJ1-5 | TRBV6-6
ASRGGSLSYNSPLH | TRBJ1-6 | TRBV27
AWRTGQGYSGANVLT | TRBJ2-6 | TRBV30
ASTRGNQPQH | TRBJ1-5 | TRBV28
AWRQAGGTDTQY | TRBJ2-3 | TRBV30
ASGLVSSGNTEAF | TRBJ1-1 | TRBV12-5
ASSLDRRTYEQY | TRBJ2-7 | TRBV7-2
ATSRDRDRGLQPQH | TRBJ1-5 | TRBV15
ASSLGPGFDSPLH | TRBJ1-6 | TRBV7-2
ASSNPFRATGVYEQY | TRBJ2-7 | TRBV6-2/TRBV6-3
ASSVQAGTNTGELF | TRBJ2-2 | TRBV7-6
ASSGWFGTGGTEAF | TRBJ1-1 | TRBV7-8